This T cell receptor beta chain emerged from a study of blood T cells in healthy people across ages. The germline V gene has CDR1 MNHNS and CDR2 SASEGT. The CDR3 spans 18 residues. The V and J ends lost 5 bases and 0 bases respectively, with 20 bases between them. PCR was performed a second time for about 6 to 12 cycles using a sample-barcoded 5' primer and a J-beta primer mix. TCRdb re-analysed the 5' RACE reads in MiXCR, keeping a single row per CDR3 protein. The data contain roughly 1,300,000 distinct CDR3 sequences, roughly 59% of them seen just once; the ten biggest clones take up about 6.3%. The V and J genes are TRBV6-1 and TRBJ2-1; possible D gene TRBD2, 6 bases. Sequencing used blood. The sequence was obtained from a man aged 18 to 29 in good health. The DNA for the CDR3 is TGTGCCAGCAGTATCGCCGGGACTTCTGCGAGCTCCTACAATGAGCAGTTCTTC. Its translation is CASSIAGTSASSYNEQFF.